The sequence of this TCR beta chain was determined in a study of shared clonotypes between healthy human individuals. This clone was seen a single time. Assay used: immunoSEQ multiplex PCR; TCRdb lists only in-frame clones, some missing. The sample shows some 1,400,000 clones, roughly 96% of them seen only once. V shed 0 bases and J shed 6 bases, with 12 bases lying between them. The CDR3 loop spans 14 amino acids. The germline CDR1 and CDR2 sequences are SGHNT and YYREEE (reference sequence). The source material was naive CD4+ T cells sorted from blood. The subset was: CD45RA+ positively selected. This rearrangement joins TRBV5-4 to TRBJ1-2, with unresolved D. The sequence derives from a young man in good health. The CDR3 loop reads CASSLDGYFDGYTF. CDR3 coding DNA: TGTGCCAGCAGCTTGGATGGGTATTTCGATGGCTACACCTTC.